The 9 T cell receptor beta chains given below trace back to one sample, sequenced in a study of T cells in Graves' hyperthyroidism and ophthalmopathy. Amplified TCR beta CDR3 regions derived from RNA transcripts. An initial round of RT-PCR targeting the TCR CDR3 relied on the HTBI primer set. TCRdb re-derived calls from the multiplex PCR reads in MiXCR, one entry per CDR3 protein. The sample includes about 160,000 distinct CDR3 sequences, over 8% of them seen just once. The sequenced material came from blood. The receptors stem from a woman younger than 30 with Graves' hyperthyroidism that later progressed to Graves' ophthalmopathy.

This clonotype was observed at least ten times. The chain employs TRBV2 and TRBJ2-7; D remains ambiguous. With 3 bases removed from V and 3 bases from J, the gap between germline ends came to 12 bases. CDR1 SNHLY and CDR2 FYNNEI come from the germline V gene. The CDR3 is 14 residues long. The CDR3 region is CASSDQYRIYEQYF. CDR3 sequence (DNA): TGTGCCAGCAGTGACCAGTACAGAATCTACGAGCAGTACTTC.

Ten or more counts support this clonotype. The chain has TRBV12-3 or TRBV12-4 and TRBJ2-1; 9 nucleotides match TRBD2. This CDR3 region has 17 residues. The V gene end was trimmed by 6 bases and the J gene end by 5 bases; junction bases not matched to a gene: 14. CDR3 DNA sequence: TGTGCCAGCAGATACTGGGGGTTGCTAGCGGGGAACAATGAGCAGTTCTTC. It codes for CASRYWGLLAGNNEQFF.

The sample holds many counts of this clonotype. V and J are TRBV12-3 or TRBV12-4 and TRBJ2-1; D not certain. The CDR3 is 17 residues long. Deletions cut 1 base from V and 4 bases from J, with 17 bases between. CDR3 DNA sequence: TGTGCCAGCAGTTTAGTTTTCCCCCCAATGACTTACAATGAGCAGTTCTTC. Translated, it gives CASSLVFPPMTYNEQFF.

This clonotype was detected many times. V usage is TRBV3-1 and J usage is TRBJ2-7, with a weak D call TRBD2 (5 bases). The germline gives CDR1 LGHDT, CDR2 YNNKEL (reference sequence). The V gene lost 11 bases and the J gene lost 7 bases, with 24 bases spanning the gap. The CDR3 is 14 residues long. The CDR3 DNA sequence: TGTGCCGCCGCCGAGGGTCAATCAGCGAGAGAGCAGTACTTC. Amino acid sequence: CAAAEGQSAREQYF.

Many counts were recorded for this clonotype. V usage is TRBV7-9 and J usage is TRBJ2-2; unclear D gene. Looked up from germline, CDR1 is SEHNR and CDR2 is FQNEAQ (reference sequence). The V gene lost 6 bases and the J gene lost 5 bases, with 13 bases spanning the gap. The CDR3 runs to 14 residues. CDR3 loop: CASSLWTETGELFF. The CDR3 nucleotides are TGTGCCAGCAGTCTCTGGACGGAGACCGGGGAGCTGTTTTTT.

Ten or more counts support this clonotype. The chain links TRBV2 to TRBJ2-3; 13 positions agree with TRBD2. Germline lookup yields CDR1 SNHLY and CDR2 FYNNEI. The CDR3 is 15 amino acids. V gave up 5 bases and J gave up 8 bases; unmatched junction bases: 7. In DNA, the CDR3 is TGTGCCAGCAGTAAACTAGCGGGGGGGCCTATTACGCAGTATTTT. This sequence encodes CASSKLAGGPITQYF.

Notes on this clonotype: It may be a read error: a sequence one base away is much more abundant. The rearrangement joins TRBV7-9 to TRBJ2-7; the D is unclear. The CDR3 contains 12 residues. The germline CDR1 and CDR2 sequences are SEHNR and FQNEAQ (reference sequence). CDR3 residues: CASNLVVYEQYF. The CDR3 bases are TGTGCCAGCAACTTAGTCGTCTACGAGCAGTACTTC.

Many counts were recorded for this clonotype. The chain recombines TRBV3-1 with TRBJ2-5, with D unclear. CDR3 length: 16 amino acids. Germline V gene lookup returns CDR1 LGHDT and CDR2 YNNKEL (reference sequence). Trimming cost V 0 bases and J 5 bases, with 16 bases left between them. The CDR3 loop reads CASSQEQVAGSETQYF. Here the CDR3 DNA reads TGTGCCAGCAGCCAAGAGCAGGTAGCAGGATCCGAGACCCAGTACTTC.

This clonotype was detected many times. The chain joins TRBV20-1 to TRBJ2-2; D is undetermined. CDR3 size: 15 residues. V lost 0 bases to trimming and J lost 1 base, with 9 bases between them. Germline V gene data show CDR1 as DFQATT and CDR2 as SNEGSKA (reference sequence). CDR3 nucleotide sequence: TGCAGTGCTAGAGATCTACGCGGGAACACCGGGGAGCTGTTTTTT. Translation: CSARDLRGNTGELFF.